A selection of T cell receptor beta chains follows, all from one sample in a study of shared clonotypes between healthy human individuals. Generated by immunoSEQ multiplex PCR, the TCRdb table keeps only in-frame clones and is missing some. The table records over 1.5 million clones, about 98% of them present only once. What was sequenced was naive CD4+ T cells sorted from blood. The receptors shown here come from a man between 25 and 39 years old in good health. Each CDR3 is given with its conserved first and last residue. A D gene is named only where the DNA matches it firmly. A row's size may be missing; if present it is once, few, many or a size class.

>TRBV9|.|.|TRBJ2-1
CASSPRGGVNSYNEQFF
TGTGCCAGCAGCCCGCGAGGGGGAGTGAACTCCTACAATGAGCAGTTCTTC
>TRBV7-3|.|.|TRBJ2-1
CASSSPSSNEQFF
TGTGCCAGCAGCTCCCCGAGTTCCAATGAGCAGTTCTTC
>TRBV7-2|.|TRBD2|TRBJ2-7
CASSTRAGTSHEQYF
TGTGCCAGCAGCACGCGGGCCGGGACTAGCCACGAGCAGTACTTC
>TRBV19|.|.|TRBJ2-1
CASSITSLSSYNEQFF
TGTGCCAGTAGTATTACTAGCCTGAGCTCCTACAATGAGCAGTTCTTC
>TRBV5-4|.|.|TRBJ2-7
CASSLDYSYEQYF
TGTGCCAGCAGCTTGGACTATTCCTACGAGCAGTACTTC
>TRBV28|.|.|TRBJ2-2
CASSLYATGELFF
TGTGCCAGCAGTTTGTACGCCACCGGGGAGCTGTTTTTT
>TRBV7-2|once|.|TRBJ2-5
CASTFTVFQETQYF
TGTGCCAGCACTTTTACTGTTTTCCAAGAGACCCAGTACTTC
>TRBV5-1|.|.|TRBJ2-7
CASSLSLDYEQYF
TGCGCCAGCAGCTTGAGTTTGGACTACGAGCAGTACTTC
>TRBV10-3|.|TRBD1|TRBJ1-2
CAIRDRGDGYTF
TGTGCCATCAGGGACAGGGGTGACGGCTACACCTTC
>TRBV7-9|.|.|TRBJ1-3
CASSLPPSPDRSSGNTIYF
TGTGCCAGCAGCTTACCCCCATCTCCCGACAGGAGCTCTGGAAACACCATATATTTT
>TRBV13|.|.|TRBJ2-5
CASGGQETQYF
TGTGCCAGCGGGGGCCAAGAGACCCAGTACTTC
>TRBV11-2|.|.|TRBJ1-1
CASSYPRRETVEAFF
TGTGCCAGCAGCTATCCGAGGCGGGAGACTGTTGAAGCTTTCTTT
>TRBV5-1|.|.|TRBJ2-4
CASSFSGIQYF
TGCGCCAGCAGCTTTAGCGGCATTCAGTACTTC
>TRBV7-2|.|TRBD1|TRBJ1-1
CASRWDRAPNTEAFF
TGTGCCAGCAGGTGGGACAGAGCCCCGAACACTGAAGCTTTCTTT
>TRBV19|.|.|TRBJ1-2
CASTEGDRTYGYTF
TGTGCCAGTACCGAAGGTGACAGGACTTATGGCTACACCTTC
>TRBV28|.|TRBD1|TRBJ1-2
CASRLQGAVYGYTF
TGTGCCAGCAGATTACAGGGGGCTGTCTATGGCTACACCTTC
>TRBV2|.|TRBD2|TRBJ2-1
CASRAKRGLGNEQFF
TGTGCCAGCAGAGCAAAGCGGGGTCTGGGGAATGAGCAGTTCTTC
>TRBV9|.|TRBD1|TRBJ2-7
CASSARDSSYEQYF
TGTGCCAGCAGCGCCCGGGACAGCTCCTACGAGCAGTACTTC
>TRBV18|.|.|TRBJ1-1
CASSPKSGKTEAFF
TGTGCCAGCTCACCGAAGTCAGGGAAGACTGAAGCTTTCTTT
>TRBV2|.|TRBD2|TRBJ2-1
CASSRAGDSYNEQFF
TGTGCCAGCAGTCGGGCGGGAGATAGCTACAATGAGCAGTTCTTC
>TRBV6-1|once|TRBD1|TRBJ2-7
CASSDPGTGYEQYF
TGTGCCAGCAGTGATCCCGGGACAGGTTACGAGCAGTACTTC
>TRBV9|.|.|TRBJ1-4
CASSVAGGLANEKLFF
TGTGCCAGCAGCGTAGCCGGGGGGCTCGCTAATGAAAAACTGTTTTTT